This T cell receptor beta chain was obtained from a study of response to subunit inactivated influenza vaccine. Germline lookup yields CDR1 SGHTA and CDR2 FQGNSA. The V gene end was trimmed by 5 bases and the J gene end by 11 bases; junction bases not matched to a gene: 5. The CDR3 loop spans 12 amino acids. TCRdb re-analysed the RT-PCR reads in MiXCR, keeping a single row per CDR3 protein. The sample contains 500,000 to 700,000 distinct CDR3 sequences, less than 25% of which appear only once. The same sample was also studied in work on T cells expressing NK-cell markers. That publication notes: cDNA encoding TCR beta was synthesized via 5'RACE template switching incorporating UMIs. Cells sorted as CD3+CD56+NKG2C+, CD3+CD56+NKG2C- and CD3+CD56-NKG2C+ T cells supplied the TCR beta repertoires. Unclear, still, was the HCMV specificity of the expanded NKG2C+ T cell clones.

The sample was CD4+ T cells sorted from PBMCs, taken 11 to 12 days after vaccination. The rearrangement uses TRBV7-2 and TRBJ2-1, with TRBD1 identical over 8 bases. The TCR was taken from a man aged 50 or older who received an inactivated influenza vaccine. CDR3 coding DNA: TGTGCCAGCAGCCTCGACAGGGGCCAGCAGTTCTTC. This gives the protein CASSLDRGQQFF. The complete variable domain, with remaining parts taken from reference TRBV7-2 and TRBJ2-1, reads GAGVSQSPSNKVTEKGKDVELRCDPISGHTALYWYRQSLGQGLEFLIYFQGNSAPDKSGLPSDRFSAERTGGSVSTLTIQRTQQEDSAVYLCASSLDRGQQFFGPGTRLTVL.